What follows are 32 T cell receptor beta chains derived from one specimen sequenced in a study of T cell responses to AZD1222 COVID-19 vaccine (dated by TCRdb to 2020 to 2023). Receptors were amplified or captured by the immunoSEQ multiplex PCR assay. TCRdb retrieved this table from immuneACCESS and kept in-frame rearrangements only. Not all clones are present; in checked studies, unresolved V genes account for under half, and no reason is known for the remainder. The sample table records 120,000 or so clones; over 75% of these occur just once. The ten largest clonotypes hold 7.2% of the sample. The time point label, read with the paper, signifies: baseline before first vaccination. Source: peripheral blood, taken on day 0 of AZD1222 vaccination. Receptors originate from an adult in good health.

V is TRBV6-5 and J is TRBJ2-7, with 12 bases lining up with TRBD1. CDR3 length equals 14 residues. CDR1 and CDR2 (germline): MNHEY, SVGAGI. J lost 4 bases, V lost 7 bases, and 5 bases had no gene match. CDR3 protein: CASKAGQGAYEQYF. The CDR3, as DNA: TGTGCCAGCAAGGCGGGACAGGGGGCGTACGAGCAGTACTTC.

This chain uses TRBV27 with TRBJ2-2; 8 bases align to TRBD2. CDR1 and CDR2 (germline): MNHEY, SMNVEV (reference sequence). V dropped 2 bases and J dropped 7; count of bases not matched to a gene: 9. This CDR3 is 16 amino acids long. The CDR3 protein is CASSLQAGGHLGELFF. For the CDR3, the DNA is TGTGCCAGCAGTTTACAGGCGGGAGGACACCTCGGGGAGCTGTTTTTT.

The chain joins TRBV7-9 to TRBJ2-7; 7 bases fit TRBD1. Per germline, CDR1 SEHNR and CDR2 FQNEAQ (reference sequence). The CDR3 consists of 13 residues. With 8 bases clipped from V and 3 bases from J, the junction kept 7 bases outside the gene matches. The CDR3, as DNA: TGTGCCAGCGCAGGGACAGTTCACTACGAGCAGTACTTC. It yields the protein CASAGTVHYEQYF.

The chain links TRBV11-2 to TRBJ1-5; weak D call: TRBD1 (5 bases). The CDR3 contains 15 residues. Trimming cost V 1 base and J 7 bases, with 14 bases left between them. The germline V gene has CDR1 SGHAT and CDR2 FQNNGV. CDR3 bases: TGTGCCAGCAGCTTAGGGTGGGGGAGTCAACAGCCCCAGCATTTT. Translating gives CASSLGWGSQQPQHF.

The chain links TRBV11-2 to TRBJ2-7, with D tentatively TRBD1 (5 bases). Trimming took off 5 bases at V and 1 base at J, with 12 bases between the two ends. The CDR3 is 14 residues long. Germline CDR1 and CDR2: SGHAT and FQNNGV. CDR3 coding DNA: TGTGCCAGCAGCAGATCCAGGGTTTCCTACGAGCAGTACTTC. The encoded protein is CASSRSRVSYEQYF.

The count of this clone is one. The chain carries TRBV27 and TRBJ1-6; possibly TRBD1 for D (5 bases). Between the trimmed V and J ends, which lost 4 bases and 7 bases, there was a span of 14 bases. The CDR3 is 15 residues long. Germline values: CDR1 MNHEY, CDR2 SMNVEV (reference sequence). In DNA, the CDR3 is TGTGCCAGCAGTTCCCGGGACGGGAGGAATTCACCCCTCCACTTT. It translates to CASSSRDGRNSPLHF.

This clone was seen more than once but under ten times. DNA of the CDR3: TGTGCCAGCAGCGTCGACGGTTCGCAGGGGGATGGCTACACCTTC. Amino acid sequence: CASSVDGSQGDGYTF. The rearrangement joins TRBV9 to TRBJ1-2; 7 bases agree with TRBD1. CDR1 and CDR2 (germline): SGDLS, YYNGEE. The trim removed 2 bases at V and 6 bases at J, leaving 10 bases unmatched. The CDR3 totals 15 residues.

CDR3 bases: TGTGCCAGCAGCGGACTAGCGGGATACGAGCAGTACTTC. Amino acid sequence: CASSGLAGYEQYF. The chain combines TRBV11-2 with TRBJ2-7, with 12 positions matching TRBD2. The CDR3 has 13 amino acids. Trimming cost V 5 bases and J 4 bases; bases outside gene matches: 0. Germline V CDR1 and CDR2: SGHAT, FQNNGV.

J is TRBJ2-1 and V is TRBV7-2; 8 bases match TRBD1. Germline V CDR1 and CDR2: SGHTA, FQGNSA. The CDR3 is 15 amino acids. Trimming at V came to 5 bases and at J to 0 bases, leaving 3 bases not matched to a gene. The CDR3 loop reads CASSLGQGSYNEQFF. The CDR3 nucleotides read TGTGCCAGCAGCCTCGGACAGGGCTCCTACAATGAGCAGTTCTTC.

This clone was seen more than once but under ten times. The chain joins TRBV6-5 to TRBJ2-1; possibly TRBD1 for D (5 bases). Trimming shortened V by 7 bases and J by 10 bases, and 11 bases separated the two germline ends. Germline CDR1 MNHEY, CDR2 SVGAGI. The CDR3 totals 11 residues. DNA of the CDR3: TGTGCCAGCACTGTTTGGGGCGAGCAGTTCTTC. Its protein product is CASTVWGEQFF.

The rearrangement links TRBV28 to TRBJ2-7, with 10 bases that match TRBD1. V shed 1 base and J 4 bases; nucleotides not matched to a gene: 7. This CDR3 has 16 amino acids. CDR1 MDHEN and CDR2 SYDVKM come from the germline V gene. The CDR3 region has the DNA TGTGCCAGCAGTTTATTCCGACAGGGGGCACTATACGAGCAGTACTTC. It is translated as CASSLFRQGALYEQYF.

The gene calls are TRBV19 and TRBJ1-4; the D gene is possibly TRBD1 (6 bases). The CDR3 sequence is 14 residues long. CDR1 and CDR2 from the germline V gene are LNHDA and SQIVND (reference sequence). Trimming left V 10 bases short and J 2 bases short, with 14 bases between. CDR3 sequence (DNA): TGTGCCACCCTGGGGGGGGCCACTAATGAAAAACTGTTTTTT. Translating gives CATLGGATNEKLFF.

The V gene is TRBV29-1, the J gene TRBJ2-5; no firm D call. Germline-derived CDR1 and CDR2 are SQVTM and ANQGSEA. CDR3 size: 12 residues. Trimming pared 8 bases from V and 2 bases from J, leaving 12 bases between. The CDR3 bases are TGCAGCTTTGGGCAAAAACAAGAGACCCAGTACTTC. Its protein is CSFGQKQETQYF.

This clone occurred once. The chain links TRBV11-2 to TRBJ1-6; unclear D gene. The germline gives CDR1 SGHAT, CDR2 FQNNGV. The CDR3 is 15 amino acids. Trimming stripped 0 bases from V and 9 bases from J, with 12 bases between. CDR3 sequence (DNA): TGTGCCAGCAGCTTAGATGGCGCGCCCGGTTCACCCCTCCACTTT. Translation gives CASSLDGAPGSPLHF. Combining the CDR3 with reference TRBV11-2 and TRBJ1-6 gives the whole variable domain EAGVAQSPRYKIIEKRQSVAFWCNPISGHATLYWYQQILGQGPKLLIQFQNNGVVDDSQLPKDRFSAERLKGVDSTLKIQPAKLEDSAVYLCASSLDGAPGSPLHFGNGTRLTVT.

The DNA of the CDR3 is TGCGCCAGCAGCACAGGGATGGGTGAGCAGTTCTTC. It encodes CASSTGMGEQFF. V usage is TRBV5-1 and J usage is TRBJ2-1, with D possibly matching TRBD1 (6 bases). V lost 4 bases, J lost 9 bases, and 11 bases lay in between. The CDR3 consists of 12 residues. CDR1 and CDR2 (germline): SGHRS, YFSETQ.

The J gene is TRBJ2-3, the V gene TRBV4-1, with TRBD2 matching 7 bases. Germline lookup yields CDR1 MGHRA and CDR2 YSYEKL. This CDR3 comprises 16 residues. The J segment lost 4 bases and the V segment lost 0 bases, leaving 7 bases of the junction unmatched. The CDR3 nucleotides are TGCGCCAGCAGCCAAGAGATGGGAGGGCCCCCAGATACGCAGTATTTT. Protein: CASSQEMGGPPDTQYF.

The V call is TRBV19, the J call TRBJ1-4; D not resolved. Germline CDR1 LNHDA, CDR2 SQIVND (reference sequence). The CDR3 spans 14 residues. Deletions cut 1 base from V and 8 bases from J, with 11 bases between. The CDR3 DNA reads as TGTGCCAGTAGTATAGGAGTAAGGACCGAAAAACTGTTTTTT. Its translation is CASSIGVRTEKLFF.

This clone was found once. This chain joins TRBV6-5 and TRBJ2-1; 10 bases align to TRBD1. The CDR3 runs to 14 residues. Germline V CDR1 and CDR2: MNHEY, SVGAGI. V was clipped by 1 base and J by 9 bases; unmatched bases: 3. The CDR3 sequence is CASSYWGQGSEQFF. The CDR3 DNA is TGTGCCAGCAGTTACTGGGGACAGGGGAGTGAGCAGTTCTTC.

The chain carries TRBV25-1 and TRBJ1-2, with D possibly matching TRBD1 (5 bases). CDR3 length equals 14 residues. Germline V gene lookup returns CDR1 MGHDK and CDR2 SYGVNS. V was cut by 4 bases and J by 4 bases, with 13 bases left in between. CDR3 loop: CASSGTGPGYGYTF. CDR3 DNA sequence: TGTGCCAGCAGTGGAACAGGCCCCGGCTATGGCTACACCTTC.

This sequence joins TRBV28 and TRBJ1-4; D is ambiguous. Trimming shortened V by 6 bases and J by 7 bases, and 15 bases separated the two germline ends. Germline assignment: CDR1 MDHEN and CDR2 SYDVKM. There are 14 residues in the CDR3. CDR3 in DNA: TGTGCCAGCAGCCAAACAGCCGTGAGTGAAAAACTGTTTTTT. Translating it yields CASSQTAVSEKLFF.

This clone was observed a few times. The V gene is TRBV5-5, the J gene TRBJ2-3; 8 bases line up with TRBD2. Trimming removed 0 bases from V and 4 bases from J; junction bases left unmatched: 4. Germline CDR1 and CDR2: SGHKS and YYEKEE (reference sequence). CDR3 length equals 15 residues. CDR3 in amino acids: CASSLGTSYADTQYF. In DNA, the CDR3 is TGTGCCAGCAGCTTGGGGACTAGCTACGCAGATACGCAGTATTTT.

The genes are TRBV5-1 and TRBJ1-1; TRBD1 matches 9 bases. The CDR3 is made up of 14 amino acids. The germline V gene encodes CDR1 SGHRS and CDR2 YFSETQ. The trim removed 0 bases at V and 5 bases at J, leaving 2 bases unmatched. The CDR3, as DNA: TGCGCCAGCAGCTTGGGACAGGGGGAGACTGAAGCTTTCTTT. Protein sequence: CASSLGQGETEAFF.

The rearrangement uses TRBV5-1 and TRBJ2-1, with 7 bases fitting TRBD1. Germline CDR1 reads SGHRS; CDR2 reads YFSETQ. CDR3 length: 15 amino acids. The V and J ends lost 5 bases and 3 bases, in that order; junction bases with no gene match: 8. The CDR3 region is CASSFRTGSYNEQFF. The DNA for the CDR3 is TGCGCCAGCAGTTTCCGGACAGGAAGCTACAATGAGCAGTTCTTC.

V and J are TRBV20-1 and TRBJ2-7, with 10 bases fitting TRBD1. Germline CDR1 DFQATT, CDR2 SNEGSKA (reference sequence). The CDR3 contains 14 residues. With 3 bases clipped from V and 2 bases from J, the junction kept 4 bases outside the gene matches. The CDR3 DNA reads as TGCAGTGCTAGTGGGGGGACAGGGGCCTACGAGCAGTACTTC. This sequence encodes CSASGGTGAYEQYF.

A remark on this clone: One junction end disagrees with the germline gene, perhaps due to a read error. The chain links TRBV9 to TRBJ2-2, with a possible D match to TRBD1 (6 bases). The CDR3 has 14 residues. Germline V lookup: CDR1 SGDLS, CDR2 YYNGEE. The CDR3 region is CASGVSQGGGELFF. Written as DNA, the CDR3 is TGTGCCAGCGGCGTGTCTCAAGGGGGAGGGGAGCTGTTTTTT.

CDR3 amino acids: CASNSGTMNTEAFF. The CDR3, as DNA: TGTGCCAGCAACTCCGGGACAATGAACACTGAAGCTTTCTTT. This chain uses TRBV28 with TRBJ1-1; a weak D match, TRBD1 (6 bases). The CDR3 consists of 14 residues. V was cut by 7 bases and J by 0 bases, with 12 bases left in between. Germline V gives CDR1 MDHEN, CDR2 SYDVKM.

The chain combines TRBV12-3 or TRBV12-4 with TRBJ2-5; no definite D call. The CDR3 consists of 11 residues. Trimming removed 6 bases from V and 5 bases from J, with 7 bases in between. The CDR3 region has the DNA TGTGCCAGCAGCCTCGGGGAGACCCAGTACTTC. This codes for CASSLGETQYF.

CDR3 DNA: TGTGCCAGCACCTCACAGGGCCGATGGTACGAGCAGTACTTC. This sequence encodes CASTSQGRWYEQYF. This chain connects TRBV28 to TRBJ2-7, with a weak D call TRBD1 (6 bases). Germline V gene data show CDR1 as MDHEN and CDR2 as SYDVKM. The V and J ends lost 7 bases and 4 bases respectively, with 17 bases between them. The CDR3 has 14 amino acids.

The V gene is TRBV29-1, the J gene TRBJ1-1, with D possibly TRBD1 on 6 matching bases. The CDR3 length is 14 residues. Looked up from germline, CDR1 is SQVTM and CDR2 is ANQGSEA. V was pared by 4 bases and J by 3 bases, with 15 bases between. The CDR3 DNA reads TGCAGCGTTGCTACCGGGGGGGCGTACACTGAAGCTTTCTTT. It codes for CSVATGGAYTEAFF.

The CDR3 DNA follows: TGTGCCAGCACTTTGGACGGGAACACTGAAGCTTTCTTT. Protein sequence: CASTLDGNTEAFF. The chain uses TRBV7-8 and TRBJ1-1; D is unresolved. V lost 7 bases to trimming and J lost 1 base, with 10 bases between them. Per germline, CDR1 SGHVS and CDR2 FQNEAQ. The CDR3 is 13 residues long.

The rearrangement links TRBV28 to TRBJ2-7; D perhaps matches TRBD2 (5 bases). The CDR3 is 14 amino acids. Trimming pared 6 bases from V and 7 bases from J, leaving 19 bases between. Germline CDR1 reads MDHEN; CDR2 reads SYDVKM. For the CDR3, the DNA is TGTGCCAGCAGCCCCGCGAGACTACGTATGGAGCAGTACTTC. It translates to CASSPARLRMEQYF.

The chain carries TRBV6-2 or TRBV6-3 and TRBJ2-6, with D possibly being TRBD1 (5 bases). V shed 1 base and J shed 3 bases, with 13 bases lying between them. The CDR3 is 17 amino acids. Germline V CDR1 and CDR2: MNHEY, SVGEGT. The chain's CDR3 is CASSYLQGLVGANVLTF. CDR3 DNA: TGTGCCAGCAGTTACTTGCAGGGTCTAGTTGGGGCCAACGTCCTGACTTTC.